This is a list of T cell receptor beta chains from one sample in a study of blood T cell repertoires in COVID-19. Here immunoSEQ multiplex PCR was the method, and the copy in TCRdb shows in-frame clones only, minus some. The table lists about 220,000 clones, approximately 81% of them singletons. Specimen: peripheral blood. The receptors stem from a man aged 45-60 years who had recovered from COVID-19. Both conserved end residues are part of each CDR3. The D gene is left open where the match is weak. The size entry is marked missing in some rows and otherwise reads once, few, many or a size class.

V gene: TRBV5-5
J gene: TRBJ2-5
D gene: -
clone size: once
CDR3 protein: CASSLGPGTGETQYF
CDR3 DNA: TGTGCCAGCAGCTTGGGTCCGGGAACTGGAGAGACCCAGTACTTC

V gene: TRBV5-4
J gene: TRBJ2-7
D gene: TRBD2
clone size: -
CDR3 protein: CASSGGAREGMKYEQYF
CDR3 DNA: TGTGCCTCCAGCGGGGGGGCCCGGGAAGGGATGAAATACGAGCAGTACTTC

V gene: TRBV28
J gene: TRBJ2-7
D gene: TRBD1
clone size: -
CDR3 protein: CASRVTGWESYEQYF
CDR3 DNA: TGTGCCAGCAGGGTGACAGGGTGGGAGTCCTACGAGCAGTACTTC

V gene: TRBV18
J gene: TRBJ1-6
D gene: -
clone size: -
CDR3 protein: CASSPHTGDSPLHF
CDR3 DNA: TGTGCCAGCTCACCACACACTGGAGATTCACCCCTCCACTTT

V gene: TRBV27
J gene: TRBJ2-7
D gene: -
clone size: -
CDR3 protein: CASRPRGLVSYEQYF
CDR3 DNA: TGTGCCAGCAGGCCACGGGGGTTGGTTTCCTACGAGCAGTACTTC

V gene: TRBV6-5
J gene: TRBJ1-2
D gene: -
clone size: -
CDR3 protein: CASRVRGVERGYTF
CDR3 DNA: TGTGCCAGCAGGGTCAGGGGAGTTGAAAGGGGCTACACCTTC

V gene: TRBV28
J gene: TRBJ2-2
D gene: TRBD1
clone size: -
CDR3 protein: CASSLRAQNRGYTGELFF
CDR3 DNA: TGTGCCAGCAGCCTTAGGGCCCAAAACAGGGGCTACACCGGGGAGCTGTTTTTT

V gene: TRBV4-2
J gene: TRBJ2-7
D gene: TRBD2
clone size: -
CDR3 protein: CASSPRLAGTYEQYF
CDR3 DNA: TGTGCCAGCAGCCCCAGACTAGCGGGAACGTATGAGCAGTACTTC

V gene: TRBV18
J gene: TRBJ2-2
D gene: -
clone size: -
CDR3 protein: CASSLRQTLNTGELFF
CDR3 DNA: TGTGCCAGCTCACTCAGACAAACCTTAAACACCGGGGAGCTGTTTTTT

V gene: TRBV28
J gene: TRBJ2-5
D gene: TRBD2
clone size: -
CDR3 protein: CASVSGTSNQETQYF
CDR3 DNA: TGTGCCAGCGTATCCGGGACTAGCAACCAAGAGACCCAGTACTTC

V gene: TRBV27
J gene: TRBJ2-5
D gene: TRBD2
clone size: -
CDR3 protein: CASSLSLSLSGRQETQYF
CDR3 DNA: TGTGCCAGCAGTTTATCACTGTCGTTAAGCGGGAGACAAGAGACCCAGTACTTC

V gene: TRBV7-8
J gene: TRBJ2-3
D gene: TRBD2
clone size: -
CDR3 protein: CASRLRPLGLAGGGGTQYF
CDR3 DNA: TGTGCCAGCAGACTTAGGCCGTTGGGACTAGCGGGAGGGGGAGGTACGCAGTATTTT

V gene: TRBV6-5
J gene: TRBJ2-1
D gene: -
clone size: -
CDR3 protein: CASSYSITAAESKFF
CDR3 DNA: TGTGCCAGCAGTTACTCGATAACAGCGGCAGAGAGTAAGTTCTTC

V gene: TRBV7-2
J gene: TRBJ2-7
D gene: -
clone size: -
CDR3 protein: CASSPTIAEGYEQYF
CDR3 DNA: TGTGCCAGCAGCCCAACTATAGCGGAGGGCTACGAGCAGTACTTC

V gene: TRBV19
J gene: TRBJ2-2
D gene: TRBD2
clone size: -
CDR3 protein: CASTREAGGSTTGELFF
CDR3 DNA: TGTGCCAGTACCCGGGAGGCGGGAGGATCTACCACCGGGGAGCTGTTTTTT

V gene: TRBV6-5
J gene: TRBJ1-2
D gene: -
clone size: -
CDR3 protein: CASSPGDRGYTF
CDR3 DNA: TGTGCCAGCAGTCCCGGAGACAGGGGCTACACCTTC

V gene: TRBV30
J gene: TRBJ1-6
D gene: -
clone size: once
CDR3 protein: CAWSRVNSPLHF
CDR3 DNA: TGTGCCTGGTCCCGGGTAAATTCACCCCTCCACTTT

V gene: TRBV28
J gene: TRBJ2-5
D gene: TRBD2
clone size: once
CDR3 protein: CASTSGLGWETQYF
CDR3 DNA: TGTGCCAGCACCTCGGGACTAGGGTGGGAGACCCAGTACTTC

V gene: TRBV11-3
J gene: TRBJ2-1
D gene: -
clone size: -
CDR3 protein: CASRLDNRVEQFF
CDR3 DNA: TGTGCCAGCAGGCTGGACAACAGGGTTGAGCAGTTCTTC

V gene: TRBV3-1/TRBV3-2
J gene: TRBJ2-1
D gene: -
clone size: once
CDR3 protein: CASSQDSRTAYNEQFF
CDR3 DNA: TGTGCCAGCAGCCAAGATAGCCGGACAGCTTACAATGAGCAGTTCTTC

V gene: TRBV27
J gene: TRBJ2-3
D gene: -
clone size: once
CDR3 protein: CASSFWSAGDTQYF
CDR3 DNA: TGTGCCAGCAGTTTTTGGTCGGCAGGAGATACGCAGTATTTT

V gene: TRBV5-1
J gene: TRBJ2-5
D gene: -
clone size: -
CDR3 protein: CASSLAEETQYF
CDR3 DNA: TGCGCCAGCAGCTTGGCCGAGGAGACCCAGTACTTC

V gene: TRBV27
J gene: TRBJ2-7
D gene: -
clone size: -
CDR3 protein: CASSSRGFSYEQYF
CDR3 DNA: TGTGCCAGCAGTTCCAGGGGATTCTCCTACGAGCAGTACTTC

V gene: TRBV30
J gene: TRBJ2-7
D gene: -
clone size: -
CDR3 protein: CAWSVLQGGGQYF
CDR3 DNA: TGTGCCTGGAGTGTACTACAGGGAGGGGGGCAGTACTTC

V gene: TRBV7-9
J gene: TRBJ1-5
D gene: TRBD1
clone size: -
CDR3 protein: CASSLGTGTQPQHF
CDR3 DNA: TGTGCCAGCAGCTTAGGGACAGGAACTCAGCCCCAGCATTTT